This TCR beta chain was retrieved from a study of control samples from healthy donors and cancer patients. Germline V gene data show CDR1 as SGHVS and CDR2 as FNYEAQ. This CDR3 is 19 amino acids long. The V end was cut by 6 bases, the J end by 0 bases, with 24 bases between. Here immunoSEQ multiplex PCR was the method, and the copy in TCRdb shows in-frame clones only, minus some. This table holds about 55,000 clones, roughly 86% found once. The V call is TRBV7-6, the J call TRBJ2-1; D gene uncertain. The source material was blood. This TCR was sampled from a man between 50 and 59 years old in good health. This chain's CDR3 is CASRPNPGSEPSSYNEQFF. The CDR3 coding sequence is TGTGCCAGCAGACCAAACCCCGGGTCGGAGCCGAGCTCCTACAATGAGCAGTTCTTC.